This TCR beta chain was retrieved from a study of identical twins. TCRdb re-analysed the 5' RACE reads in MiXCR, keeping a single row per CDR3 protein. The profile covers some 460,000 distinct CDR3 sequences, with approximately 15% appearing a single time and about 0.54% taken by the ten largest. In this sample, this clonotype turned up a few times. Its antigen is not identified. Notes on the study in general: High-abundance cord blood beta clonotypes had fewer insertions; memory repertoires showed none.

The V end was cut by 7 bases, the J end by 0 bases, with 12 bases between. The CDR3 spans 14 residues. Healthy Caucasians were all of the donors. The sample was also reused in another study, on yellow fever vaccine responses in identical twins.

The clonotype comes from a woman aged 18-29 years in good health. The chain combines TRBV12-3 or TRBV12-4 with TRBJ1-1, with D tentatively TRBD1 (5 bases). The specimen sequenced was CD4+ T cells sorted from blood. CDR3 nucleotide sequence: TGTGCCAGCACCCGGTGGGGGATGAACACTGAAGCTTTCTTT. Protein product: CASTRWGMNTEAFF.